The T cell receptor (beta chain) described here comes from a study of graft-versus-host responses after intestinal transplantation. Study background: Recipients obtained multivisceral, liver-intestinal, or isolated intestinal transplants. Recipients were all induced with anti-thymocyte globulin, then given tacrolimus and steroids for about 3 years. Findings and caveats of the study: After transplant, early declines in HvG clones were associated with peak levels of circulating GvH clones.

The sample holds one count of this clone. The antigen remains unidentified. Generated by immunoSEQ multiplex PCR, the TCRdb table keeps only in-frame clones and is missing some. This table holds 50,000 or so clones, around 90% found once. This CDR3 is 14 amino acids long. Trimming removed 0 bases from V and 7 bases from J, with 13 bases in between. The germline V gene encodes CDR1 MNHEY and CDR2 SVGAGI. The rearrangement uses TRBV6-5 and TRBJ2-7; weak D call: TRBD2 (6 bases). The sample was PBMCs, taken about 120 days after intestinal transplantation. The sequence derives from a human patient who received an intestinal transplant, so some T cells may come from the graft donor. CDR3 region: CASSYSDSRGEQYF. The DNA of the CDR3 is TGTGCCAGCAGTTACTCGGACTCCCGGGGGGAGCAGTACTTC.